This T cell receptor (gamma chain) was sequenced in a study of γδ T cells in repeated Plasmodium falciparum infection (dated by TCRdb to 2020 to 2023). Background on the whole study: Malian children exposed to intense seasonal malaria transmission were enrolled in the natural-infection arm and compared with Australian children matched for age and gender. Samples were collected from controlled-infection subjects at baseline, immediately before selected infections, and 21 days after each infection. The gammadelta TCR repertoires from Mali were analysed in two ways: cross-sectionally during periods with no transmission, and longitudinally across episodes of acute febrile malaria. The study looked at how repeated Plasmodium falciparum infection shapes the human gammadelta T cell repertoire, using both natural infection in Mali and controlled human malaria infection. Four controlled human malaria infections were administered to five malaria-naive U.S. adults over roughly 600 days by bites from P. falciparum NF54-infected Anopheles stephensi mosquitoes. Study-level results and caveats: The controlled-infection cohort was small, limiting analysis of inter-individual variability in gammadelta T cell responses. In Vdelta2-negative gammadelta TCR repertoires, which were largely Vdelta1+, repeated controlled infections appeared to drive waves of new clonotype selection. The Malian cohort came from a small rural village of predominantly one ethnic group, limiting generalizability. A highly stable polyclonal repertoire over time and infection, with many inter-individual overlapping TCRgamma sequences, was shown by Vgamma9/Vdelta2+ TCR repertoires. Compared with Australian children, Malian children appeared to have Vdelta2-negative gammadelta TCR repertoires that were more clonally expanded, less diverse and less shared.

V is pruned by 5 bases and J by 3 bases, leaving 7 bases of the junction without a gene match. CDR1 and CDR2 are read off the germline V gene (reference sequence) as GITISATS and ISYDGTV. The CDR3, from cysteine to phenylalanine, totals 13 residues. Only CDR3 DNA is held: 39 bases, read in frame from base 1. The library came from multiplex PCR. The listed sequencing device is Illumina MiSeq. Every sorted gammadelta T cell sample had both its TCR gamma (TRG) and TCR delta (TRD) chains sequenced. In the paper's pipeline: The repertoire analyses drew on clonotype tree plots, the accumulated frequency of the top 20 clonotypes, and diversity index (DI) and D75 metrics. TCRdb reanalyzed the public reads with the CATT caller, and identical DNA sequences were merged afterwards. TCRdb's processing, not the authors', yielded these V and J calls. In all, the sample holds roughly 13,000 gamma-chain clones, and around 1.6% of those were seen once. The ten biggest clones cover around 28% of the sample.

In this sample, this clone turned up many times. No cognate antigen has been identified for it. The protein that TCRdb holds for this DNA derives from a much larger clone and differs from the translated DNA at residue 5, which likely indicates a read error; the protein shown here is translated from the DNA. For bulk TCR repertoire analysis, Vgamma9/Vdelta2+ and Vdelta2-negative gammadelta T cell populations were flow-sorted out of peripheral blood mononuclear cells. Material for sequencing was gamma-delta T cells from blood. The sequence links TRGV9 to TRGJ1 or TRGJ2. This clonotype was sampled from a pool of human donors (malaria-infected and uninfected, not separated). The CDR3: CALWGESYYKKLF. In nucleotide form, the sequence is TGTGCCTTGTGGGGGGAATCTTATTATAAGAAACTCTTT.